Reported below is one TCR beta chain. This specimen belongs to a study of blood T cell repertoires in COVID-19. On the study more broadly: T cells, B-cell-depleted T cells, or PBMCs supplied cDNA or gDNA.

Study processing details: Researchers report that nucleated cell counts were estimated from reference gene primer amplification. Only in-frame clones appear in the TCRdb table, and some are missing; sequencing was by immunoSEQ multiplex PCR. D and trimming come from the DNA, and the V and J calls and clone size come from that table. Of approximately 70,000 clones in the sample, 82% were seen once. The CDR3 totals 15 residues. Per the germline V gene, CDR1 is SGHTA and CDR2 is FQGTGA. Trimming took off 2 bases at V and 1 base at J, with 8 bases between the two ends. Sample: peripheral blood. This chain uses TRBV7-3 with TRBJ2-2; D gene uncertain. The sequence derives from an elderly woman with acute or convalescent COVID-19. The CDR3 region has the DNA TGTGCCAGCAGCTTAGGTTTGAGGAACACCGGGGAGCTGTTTTTT. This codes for CASSLGLRNTGELFF.